Shown below are 15 T cell receptor beta chains from a single sample sequenced in a study of CD8 T cells in Susac syndrome. It was with random hexamers that roughly 0.45 to 1 ug RNA was reverse transcribed. TCRdb recomputed calls from the immunoSEQ multiplex PCR reads with MiXCR, one row per CDR3 protein. The sample lists a few hundred thousand distinct CDR3 sequences, approximately 85% occurring once. Source material: CD8+ T cells from PBMCs. The origin of the receptors is a human donor with multiple sclerosis.

This chain connects TRBV12-3 or TRBV12-4 to TRBJ2-5; D gene uncertain. CDR3 size: 15 residues. Deletions cut 0 bases from V and 3 bases from J, with 11 bases between. The DNA for the CDR3 is TGTGCCAGCAGTTTAGCTCCAGGACGGAAAGAGACCCAGTACTTC. As protein: CASSLAPGRKETQYF.

This chain joins TRBV11-2 and TRBJ1-5; D gene ambiguous. The V end was cut by 4 bases, the J end by 8 bases, with 21 bases between. Germline V gene sequence: CDR1 SGHAT, CDR2 FQNNGV. The CDR3 covers 16 residues. CDR3 sequence: CASSSGLAWGREPQHF. The CDR3 nucleotides read TGTGCCAGCAGCTCAGGCTTGGCGTGGGGTCGGGAGCCCCAGCATTTT.

The sample holds a few counts of this clonotype. An end of the junction differs from the germline gene, which may be a read error. This chain uses TRBV20-1 with TRBJ2-7, with 7 bases identical to TRBD1. In germline, CDR1 is DFQATT, CDR2 SNEGSKA (reference sequence). This CDR3 contains 14 residues. DNA of the CDR3: TGCAGTGCGAGAGGACAGGATCGGGCCTACGAGCAGTACTTC. This gives the protein CSARGQDRAYEQYF.

Only a few counts were recorded for this clonotype. The chain is built from TRBV4-1 and TRBJ2-4; a weak D match, TRBD1 (6 bases). Deletions cut 2 bases from V and 10 bases from J, with 12 bases between. This CDR3 has 13 amino acids. Germline V gene sequence: CDR1 MGHRA, CDR2 YSYEKL. CDR3 loop: CASSQTGRGIQYF. The CDR3 DNA is TGCGCCAGCAGCCAAACAGGGCGAGGGATTCAGTACTTC.

The chain uses TRBV29-1 and TRBJ2-2; unclear D gene. This CDR3 is built from 13 residues. Trimming took 4 bases from V and 3 from J, leaving 9 bases between them. Per germline, CDR1 SQVTM and CDR2 ANQGSEA. The CDR3 DNA sequence: TGCAGCGTTGCAGTGGTGGACACCGGGGAGCTGTTTTTT. Translated, it gives CSVAVVDTGELFF.

V is TRBV4-1 and J is TRBJ1-2, with D possibly being TRBD1 (5 bases). Trimming shortened V by 1 base and J by 0 bases, and 12 bases separated the two germline ends. The CDR3 totals 16 residues. Germline CDR1 MGHRA, CDR2 YSYEKL. For the CDR3, the DNA is TGCGCCAGCAGCCAAGCGGGACCCTTCTCTAACTATGGCTACACCTTC. Translated: CASSQAGPFSNYGYTF.

This rearrangement joins TRBV4-1 to TRBJ2-1, with 9 bases that match TRBD2. CDR1 is MGHRA, CDR2 YSYEKL, per germline. J was trimmed by 8 bases and V by 0 bases; bases with no gene match: 5. This CDR3 region has 15 residues. The CDR3 DNA follows: TGCGCCAGCAGCCAAGAAGCACTAGCGGGCGATGAGCAGTTCTTC. Encoded protein: CASSQEALAGDEQFF.

The chain employs TRBV30 and TRBJ1-1; no clear D gene. Trimming took 0 bases from V and 11 from J, leaving 10 bases between them. This CDR3 is 11 amino acids long. In germline, CDR1 is GTSNPN, CDR2 SVGIG (reference sequence). The CDR3 reads CAWSVRRQAFF. The CDR3, as DNA: TGTGCCTGGAGTGTACGCCGTCAGGCTTTCTTT.

V usage is TRBV5-4 and J usage is TRBJ2-3; a weak D match, TRBD1 (5 bases). CDR1 and CDR2 from the germline V gene are SGHNT and YYREEE (reference sequence). Trimming took 2 bases from V and 2 from J, leaving 15 bases between them. CDR3 length: 16 residues. CDR3 in amino acids: CASSLITGFDTDTQYF. CDR3 DNA sequence: TGTGCCAGCAGCTTAATAACAGGATTTGACACAGATACGCAGTATTTT.

V is TRBV29-1 and J is TRBJ2-5, with TRBD2 as a possible D gene (6 bases). Trimming took off 2 bases at V and 3 bases at J, with 7 bases between the two ends. CDR1 and CDR2 from the germline V gene are SQVTM and ANQGSEA. The CDR3 loop spans 12 amino acids. CDR3 coding DNA: TGCAGCGTTGAACGGGAGAAAGAGACCCAGTACTTC. Translation gives CSVEREKETQYF. Drawing the rest from reference TRBV29-1 and TRBJ2-5, the complete variable domain is SAVISQKPSRDICQRGTSLTIQCQVDSQVTMMFWYRQQPGQSLTLIATANQGSEATYESGFVIDKFPISRPNLTFSTLTVSNMSPEDSSIYLCSVEREKETQYFGPGTRLLVL.

The chain has TRBV5-5 and TRBJ2-4, with a tentative D call TRBD2 (6 bases). The CDR3 totals 19 residues. Trimming left V 0 bases short and J 1 base short, with 20 bases between. Germline CDR1 is SGHKS and CDR2 is YYEKEE (reference sequence). The CDR3 sequence is CASSLAIFFRGIAKNIQYF. As DNA, the CDR3 is TGTGCCAGCAGCTTGGCTATTTTTTTTCGCGGGATCGCCAAAAACATTCAGTACTTC.

The gene calls are TRBV29-1 and TRBJ2-6; no definite D call. The CDR3 has 14 amino acids. V was cut by 2 bases and J by 4 bases, with 9 bases left in between. Germline V gene sequence: CDR1 SQVTM, CDR2 ANQGSEA. As DNA, the CDR3 is TGCAGCGTTGAACTGGAGTCCGGGGCCAACGTCCTGACTTTC. Protein product: CSVELESGANVLTF.

The rearrangement links TRBV5-1 to TRBJ2-1; D is uncertain. This CDR3 has 14 residues. Germline-derived CDR1 and CDR2 are SGHRS and YFSETQ. Trimming stripped 4 bases from V and 4 bases from J, with 12 bases between. CDR3 amino acids: CASSPRLLYNEQFF. The DNA of the CDR3 is TGCGCCAGCAGCCCACGACTTTTGTACAATGAGCAGTTCTTC.

This chain uses TRBV28 with TRBJ2-1; 10 bases fit TRBD2. Germline V gene lookup returns CDR1 MDHEN and CDR2 SYDVKM. V lost 5 bases and J lost 3; bases outside the gene matches: 13. This CDR3 has 18 amino acids. CDR3 DNA: TGTGCCAGCAGTCAATTAGAACTAGCGGGGAACGACTACAATGAGCAGTTCTTC. Translating gives CASSQLELAGNDYNEQFF.

This chain uses TRBV19 with TRBJ1-1; no definite D call. Germline assignment: CDR1 LNHDA and CDR2 SQIVND (reference sequence). The CDR3 extends over 15 amino acids. Trimming cost V 0 bases and J 1 base, with 9 bases left between them. CDR3 sequence (DNA): TGTGCCAGTAGTATAGATGCGGGATGGAACACTGAAGCTTTCTTT. Its translation: CASSIDAGWNTEAFF.